This is a list of T cell receptor beta chains from one sample in a study of CD8+ T cells in alopecia areata. Some clones are missing from TCRdb's copy, which holds only in-frame ones; the method was immunoSEQ multiplex PCR. This table holds fewer than 200,000 clones, 59% found once. Source: CD4+ T cells sorted from blood, taken at week 0. These receptors all come from a human donor with alopecia areata. Both conserved end residues are trimmed from each CDR3.

cdr3_length j_call v_call cdr3_aa
14 TRBJ2-1 TRBV5-5 ASSLSPAEIYNEQF
12 TRBJ1-2 TRBV6-5 ASSYSQANYGYT
11 TRBJ1-5 TRBV30 AWNLGGNQPQH
13 TRBJ2-3 TRBV29-1 SVYGQWDGTDTQY
10 TRBJ2-3 TRBV10-3 AISPDPDTQY
10 TRBJ2-7 TRBV6-5 ASTTGDHEQY
11 TRBJ1-5 TRBV6-1 ASRGTGNQPQH
12 TRBJ1-1 TRBV29-1 SVEVTPPGTEAF
13 TRBJ1-1 TRBV2 ASRRGRTGNTEAF
12 TRBJ1-2 TRBV5-6 ASTDWTPNYGYT
13 TRBJ2-7 TRBV15 ATSRDPANRVEQY
12 TRBJ1-2 TRBV29-1 SVEYPGGPYGYT
13 TRBJ2-3 TRBV10-3 AIRDSGPSTDTQY
10 TRBJ1-5 TRBV6-5 ASGLSNQPQH
11 TRBJ1-5 TRBV30 AWSGGLNQPQH
16 TRBJ1-2 TRBV27 ASSPRGTGAYWAYGYT
9 TRBJ1-4 TRBV29-1 SVESLEKLF